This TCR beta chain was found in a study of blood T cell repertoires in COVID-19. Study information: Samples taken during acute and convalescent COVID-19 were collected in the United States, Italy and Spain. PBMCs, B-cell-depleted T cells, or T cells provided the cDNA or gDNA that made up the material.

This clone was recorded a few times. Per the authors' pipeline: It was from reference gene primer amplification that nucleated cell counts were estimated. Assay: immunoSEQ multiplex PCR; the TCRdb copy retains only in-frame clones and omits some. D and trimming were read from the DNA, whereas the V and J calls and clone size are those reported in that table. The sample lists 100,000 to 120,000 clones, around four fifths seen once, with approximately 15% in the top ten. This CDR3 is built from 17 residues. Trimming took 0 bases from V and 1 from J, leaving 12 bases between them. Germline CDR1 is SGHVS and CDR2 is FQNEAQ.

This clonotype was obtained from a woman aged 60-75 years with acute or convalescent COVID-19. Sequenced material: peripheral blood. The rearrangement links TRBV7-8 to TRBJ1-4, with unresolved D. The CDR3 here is CASSLALGRVTNEKLFF. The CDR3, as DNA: TGTGCCAGCAGCTTAGCCCTGGGGAGGGTAACTAATGAAAAACTGTTTTTT.